Below, 4 T cell receptor beta chains from the same sample are listed, as sequenced in a study of regulatory T cells in long-lasting Graves disease. For TCR beta, libraries came from iRepertoire HTBI primers and Arm-PCR of CDR3 regions. TCRdb recomputed calls from the multiplex PCR reads with MiXCR, one row per CDR3 protein. The table includes some 600,000 distinct CDR3 sequences, 16% detected once. Time point reported: newly diagnosed GD, antithyroid drugs for less than 3 months. Preparation of the TCR library used RNA extracted from PBMCs. The data were also submitted as part of a second study, on T cells in Graves' hyperthyroidism and ophthalmopathy.

This material consisted of peripheral blood mononuclear cells (PBMCs), taken at new diagnosis, from a patient treated with antithyroid drugs. The receptors stem from a man aged 18 to 30 with Graves disease.

This clonotype was found many times. The rearrangement uses TRBV12-3 or TRBV12-4 and TRBJ1-3; 8 bases fit TRBD1. V shed 7 bases, J shed 0 bases, and the junction held 5 bases outside the gene matches. The CDR3 is 15 amino acids. This CDR3 reads CASKPDRVSGNTIYF. The CDR3 DNA reads TGTGCCAGCAAACCGGACAGGGTCTCTGGAAACACCATATATTTT.

This clonotype was seen many times. This chain's CDR3 is CASSENSGKREQYF. CDR3 coding DNA: TGTGCCAGCAGTGAAAATAGCGGGAAACGCGAGCAGTACTTC. The chain uses TRBV2 and TRBJ2-7, with TRBD2 matching over 8 bases. This CDR3 contains 14 residues. V trimming: 2 bases; J trimming: 6 bases; junction bases outside the gene matches: 6. Germline V CDR1 and CDR2: SNHLY, FYNNEI.

About this clonotype: A much larger clone sits a single nucleotide away, making a read error possible. The chain uses TRBV20-1 and TRBJ2-7; D is ambiguous. The CDR3 extends over 15 amino acids. Germline V gives CDR1 DFQATT, CDR2 SNEGSKA (reference sequence). The CDR3 DNA is TGCAATGCACTCGCCTGGGTCCACCCGACATACGAGCAGTACTTC. Amino acids: CNALAWVHPTYEQYF.

The rearrangement links TRBV19 to TRBJ2-1; 8 nucleotides agree with TRBD2. V gave up 3 bases and J gave up 9 bases; unmatched junction bases: 7. The CDR3 is made up of 14 amino acids. Germline V gene data show CDR1 as LNHDA and CDR2 as SQIVND (reference sequence). CDR3 bases: TGTGCCAGTAGTATCGCGGGAGGCTCTGCTGAGCAGTTCTTC. As protein: CASSIAGGSAEQFF.